One sample yielded the 17 T cell receptor beta chains listed below, sequenced in a study of CD8 T cells in Susac syndrome. RNA totalling roughly 0.45 to 1 ug underwent reverse transcription with random hexamers. TCRdb processed the immunoSEQ multiplex PCR reads anew with MiXCR; each CDR3 protein has one entry. The data contain around 150,000 distinct CDR3 sequences, about 94% of them singletons. The sample comprised CD8+ T cells from PBMCs. These receptors were obtained from a human donor in good health.

The chain's CDR3 is CASTGLTNTGELFF. CDR3 DNA sequence: TGTGCCAGCACGGGACTCACGAACACCGGGGAGCTGTTTTTT. The chain couples TRBV2 to TRBJ2-2, with D tentatively TRBD2 (6 bases). Germline V gives CDR1 SNHLY, CDR2 FYNNEI. This CDR3 region has 14 residues. V was clipped by 7 bases and J by 0 bases, with 9 bases between them. The full variable domain, rest sourced from reference TRBV2 and TRBJ2-2, is EPEVTQTPSHQVTQMGQEVILRCVPISNHLYFYWYRQILGQKVEFLVSFYNNEISEKSEIFDDQFSVERPDGSNFTLKIRSTKLEDSAMYFCASTGLTNTGELFFGEGSRLTVL.

V and J are TRBV9 and TRBJ2-1; 8 bases agree with TRBD2. The CDR3 spans 15 residues. With 4 bases clipped from V and 2 bases from J, the junction kept 5 bases outside the gene matches. Germline V gives CDR1 SGDLS, CDR2 YYNGEE. CDR3 protein: CASSKSGGPYNEQFF. DNA for the CDR3: TGTGCCAGCAGCAAGAGCGGGGGCCCCTACAATGAGCAGTTCTTC.

J is TRBJ2-5 and V is TRBV4-2; D is unclear. Per the germline V gene, CDR1 is LGHNA and CDR2 is YNFKEQ. The CDR3 is 17 amino acids. The ends were cut back, 1 base at V and 3 bases at J, with 18 bases in the middle. CDR3 sequence reads: CASSQVGPGHREETQYF. DNA for the CDR3: TGTGCCAGCAGCCAAGTAGGACCCGGTCATAGGGAAGAGACCCAGTACTTC.

The chain recombines TRBV7-2 with TRBJ2-2; no reliable D call. V was clipped by 8 bases and J by 2 bases, with 21 bases between them. CDR3 size: 17 residues. CDR1 is SGHTA and CDR2 is FQGNSA in the germline V gene. The CDR3 sequence is CASSLSRRSLNTGELFF. The DNA for the CDR3 is TGTGCCAGCTCATTATCACGGAGATCTTTAAACACCGGGGAGCTGTTTTTT. Full variable domain (outside the CDR3, taken from reference TRBV7-2 and TRBJ2-2): GAGVSQSPSNKVTEKGKDVELRCDPISGHTALYWYRQSLGQGLEFLIYFQGNSAPDKSGLPSDRFSAERTGGSVSTLTIQRTQQEDSAVYLCASSLSRRSLNTGELFFGEGSRLTVL.

The V call is TRBV3-1, the J call TRBJ2-3; 7 bases are a match to TRBD1. Trimming at V came to 4 bases and at J to 2 bases, leaving 6 bases not matched to a gene. The CDR3 contains 15 residues. Germline CDR1 and CDR2: LGHDT and YNNKEL (reference sequence). CDR3 residues: CASSPTGRITDTQYF. CDR3 nucleotides: TGTGCCAGCAGCCCGACAGGGCGTATCACAGATACGCAGTATTTT.

The rearrangement joins TRBV5-4 to TRBJ2-5, with 7 bases aligning to TRBD1. The CDR3 length is 14 residues. Looked up from germline, CDR1 is SGHNT and CDR2 is YYREEE (reference sequence). Trimming removed 4 bases from V and 2 bases from J; junction bases left unmatched: 5. Here the CDR3 reads CASSDGTEQETQYF. CDR3 DNA: TGTGCCAGCAGCGATGGGACAGAACAAGAGACCCAGTACTTC.

The chain uses TRBV7-9 and TRBJ2-2; D gene ambiguous. V lost 4 bases and J 7 bases, leaving 7 bases between the germline ends. Germline V gene data show CDR1 as SEHNR and CDR2 as FQNEAQ (reference sequence). The CDR3 length is 12 residues. The CDR3 protein is CASSSRGGELFF. CDR3 nucleotide sequence: TGTGCCAGCAGCTCCCGTGGCGGGGAGCTGTTTTTT.

The chain uses TRBV29-1 and TRBJ2-7; D is unresolved. The CDR3 loop spans 12 amino acids. Germline CDR1 and CDR2: SQVTM and ANQGSEA. The CDR3 region is CTARTDAYEQYF. Written as DNA, the CDR3 is TGCACCGCACGGACGGATGCCTACGAGCAGTACTTC.

The CDR3 region is CASSLKGDGGEQYF. CDR3 in DNA: TGTGCCAGCAGCTTAAAGGGGGACGGCGGCGAGCAGTACTTC. The V call is TRBV7-3, the J call TRBJ2-7, with a weak D call TRBD1 (6 bases). The CDR3 loop spans 14 amino acids. Germline V CDR1 and CDR2: SGHTA, FQGTGA. V was clipped by 1 base and J by 6 bases, with 13 bases between them.

The chain joins TRBV29-1 to TRBJ2-3; D is unresolved. The ends were cut back, 0 bases at V and 0 bases at J, with 10 bases in the middle. This CDR3 is 15 amino acids long. Germline lookup yields CDR1 SQVTM and CDR2 ANQGSEA. The CDR3 DNA reads as TGCAGCGTTGAAGAAGCCGGCGCTAGCACAGATACGCAGTATTTT. It yields the protein CSVEEAGASTDTQYF.

V and J are TRBV9 and TRBJ2-3; D possibly uses TRBD1 or TRBD2 (5 bases each). The germline gives CDR1 SGDLS, CDR2 YYNGEE. The CDR3 covers 15 residues. The V gene lost 5 bases and the J gene lost 5 bases, with 18 bases spanning the gap. CDR3 sequence (DNA): TGTGCCAGCAGTGCCGGGACCCTTAGGGGAGATACGCAGTATTTT. It specifies CASSAGTLRGDTQYF. The variable domain in full, with the rest retrieved from reference TRBV9 and TRBJ2-3, is DSGVTQTPKHLITATGQRVTLRCSPRSGDLSVYWYQQSLDQGLQFLIQYYNGEERAKGNILERFSAQQFPDLHSELNLSSLELGDSALYFCASSAGTLRGDTQYFGPGTRLTVL.

Only one count was recorded for this clonotype. This sequence joins TRBV4-2 and TRBJ2-1, with a possible D match to TRBD2 (6 bases). The ends were cut back, 2 bases at V and 9 bases at J, with 11 bases in the middle. CDR1 and CDR2 from the germline V gene are LGHNA and YNFKEQ. The CDR3 length is 13 residues. CDR3 sequence: CASSQIGGSEQFF. The CDR3 nucleotides are TGTGCCAGCAGCCAAATTGGGGGGAGTGAGCAGTTCTTC.

The chain links TRBV27 to TRBJ1-2; D call uncertain. CDR1 and CDR2 from the germline V gene are MNHEY and SMNVEV (reference sequence). The CDR3 has 14 residues. V was clipped by 6 bases and J by 4 bases, with 15 bases between them. The CDR3 loop is CASRPPGILYGYTF. The CDR3 nucleotides read TGTGCCAGCAGGCCTCCGGGAATTCTCTATGGCTACACCTTC.

This chain uses TRBV27 with TRBJ1-2; D gene ambiguous. Trimming took off 5 bases at V and 4 bases at J, with 11 bases between the two ends. This CDR3 has 13 residues. Germline CDR1 is MNHEY and CDR2 is SMNVEV (reference sequence). CDR3 sequence: CASSLRGGYGYTF. The DNA of the CDR3 is TGTGCCAGCAGTCTCCGAGGCGGCTATGGCTACACCTTC.

This chain uses TRBV30 with TRBJ1-1, with TRBD1 matching over 8 bases. J was trimmed by 5 bases and V by 4 bases; bases with no gene match: 6. This CDR3 comprises 13 residues. The germline CDR1 and CDR2 sequences are GTSNPN and SVGIG (reference sequence). CDR3 residues: CAWTSWTGTEAFF. CDR3 coding DNA: TGTGCCTGGACATCGTGGACAGGGACTGAAGCTTTCTTT.

The rearrangement links TRBV7-8 to TRBJ2-5; tentative D call: TRBD2 (7 bases). V lost 8 bases, J lost 4 bases, and 17 bases lay in between. The CDR3 contains 14 residues. Germline CDR1 SGHVS, CDR2 FQNEAQ. The DNA of the CDR3 is TGTGCCAGCTCTGGGAGGGGGTTGGGAGAGACCCAGTACTTC. As protein: CASSGRGLGETQYF.

The chain carries TRBV11-2 and TRBJ2-5; no firm D call. V lost 5 bases, J lost 5 bases, and 9 bases lay in between. The germline V gene has CDR1 SGHAT and CDR2 FQNNGV. The CDR3 has 12 amino acids. Here the CDR3 DNA reads TGTGCCAGCAGCAACGACTGGGAGACCCAGTACTTC. Translated, it gives CASSNDWETQYF.